This entry lists 17 T cell receptor beta chains sequenced from one sample in a study of CXCR3-negative and CXCR3-positive naive CD8 T cells. 5' RACE that incorporated UMI labels was used to prepare the TRB cDNA libraries. TCRdb reprocessed the 5' RACE reads, keeping one entry per CDR3 protein, no DNA. This listing includes fewer than 55,000 distinct CDR3 sequences. Material: naive CXCR3- CD8+ T cells from blood. Subset defined: CD45RO-CCR7+CD27+CD95- naive CD8+ T cells lacking CXCR3 (TNR3-). The receptors come from a human donor in good health. Some clones in this sample may be carry-over from other donors' samples.

This chain links TRBV28 with TRBJ2-7. Germline-derived CDR1 and CDR2 are MDHEN and SYDVKM. There are 14 residues in the CDR3. The CDR3 sequence is CASSFNGYYYEQYF. Full variable domain (missing parts from reference TRBV28 and TRBJ2-7): DVKVTQSSRYLVKRTGEKVFLECVQDMDHENMFWYRQDPGLGLRLIYFSYDVKMKEKGDIPEGYSVSREKKERFSLILESASTNQTSMYLCASSFNGYYYEQYFGPGTRLTVT.

The V and J genes are TRBV29-1 and TRBJ2-1; the TRBD1 assignment by TCRdb is unverifiable without DNA. Per germline, CDR1 SQVTM and CDR2 ANQGSEA. This CDR3 comprises 14 residues. CDR3 region: CSVVRGQTYNEQFF.

This clonotype ranks as medium-sized in terms of frequency. The V and J genes are TRBV29-1 and TRBJ2-5. Looked up from germline, CDR1 is SQVTM and CDR2 is ANQGSEA. CDR3 size: 11 residues. The CDR3 reads CSVERVETQYF.

The chain links TRBV29-1 to TRBJ2-1; absent DNA, TCRdb's TRBD1 call cannot be checked. The CDR3 is 16 residues long. Germline V lookup: CDR1 SQVTM, CDR2 ANQGSEA. This CDR3 is CSVEDGAGSSYNEQFF.

The chain joins TRBV7-2 to TRBJ2-1; TCRdb reports TRBD1, a call that lacks DNA to check it against. Germline V gene lookup returns CDR1 SGHTA and CDR2 FQGNSA. The CDR3 spans 17 residues. The CDR3 loop is CASSLAGRAHSYNEQFF.

This chain connects TRBV7-2 to TRBJ2-5. Germline-derived CDR1 and CDR2 are SGHTA and FQGNSA. The CDR3 extends over 13 amino acids. The CDR3 region is CASSPWDEETQYF.

The chain is built from TRBV18 and TRBJ2-7; with no DNA, the TCRdb D assignment of TRBD2 cannot be verified. This CDR3 is 16 amino acids long. Germline assignment: CDR1 KGHSH and CDR2 LQKENI. The CDR3 loop is CASSPFFGARGYEQYF.

The chain employs TRBV3-1 and TRBJ1-2. The CDR3 has 12 residues. Per germline, CDR1 LGHDT and CDR2 YNNKEL (reference sequence). This chain's CDR3 is CASSGERLGYTF.

This clonotype ranks as medium-sized in terms of frequency. The rearrangement links TRBV29-1 to TRBJ2-7; TCRdb outputs TRBD2, but without DNA this stays unchecked. The CDR3 has 13 amino acids. Germline V gene data show CDR1 as SQVTM and CDR2 as ANQGSEA. The CDR3 region is CSAVTSGSYEQYF.

The chain combines TRBV3-1 with TRBJ2-7; the D call of TRBD1 rests on TCRdb alone, since no DNA is present to check it. CDR3 size: 14 residues. Germline V gene sequence: CDR1 LGHDT, CDR2 YNNKEL (reference sequence). CDR3 residues: CANTPTGPSYEQYF.

The J gene is TRBJ2-7, the V gene TRBV4-3; the D call of TRBD1 rests on TCRdb alone, since no DNA is present to check it. The CDR3 totals 17 residues. Germline V gives CDR1 LGHNA, CDR2 YSLEER. The CDR3 protein is CASSQGHRGLLAYEQYF.

The V call is TRBV6-2 or TRBV6-3, the J call TRBJ2-1; TCRdb's D call, TRBD1, is unchecked because there is no DNA. Germline CDR1 is MNHEY and CDR2 is SVGEGT. This CDR3 spans 14 amino acids. This chain's CDR3 is CATTPRETGNEQFF.

The chain recombines TRBV5-1 with TRBJ2-3. Germline-derived CDR1 and CDR2 are SGHRS and YFSETQ. The CDR3 extends over 11 amino acids. The CDR3 loop is CASRFTDTQYF.

This chain joins TRBV11-2 and TRBJ2-3; TCRdb outputs TRBD1, but without DNA this stays unchecked. Looked up from germline, CDR1 is SGHAT and CDR2 is FQNNGV. This CDR3 comprises 16 residues. CDR3 sequence: CASSLVGTENTDTQYF.

The V and J genes are TRBV7-9 and TRBJ2-1. The germline gives CDR1 SEHNR, CDR2 FQNEAQ (reference sequence). The CDR3 is made up of 13 amino acids. The CDR3 region is CASSLMGYNEQFF. Full variable domain (remainder filled in from reference TRBV7-9 and TRBJ2-1): DTGVSQNPRHKITKRGQNVTFRCDPISEHNRLYWYRQTLGQGPEFLTYFQNEAQLEKSRLLSDRFSAERPKGSFSTLEIQRTEQGDSAMYLCASSLMGYNEQFFGPGTRLTVL.

The chain carries TRBV6-4 and TRBJ1-1. The germline V gene has CDR1 MRHNA and CDR2 SNTAGT. The CDR3 is 14 residues long. CDR3 amino acids: CASSDTDRNTEAFF.

V and J are TRBV7-8 and TRBJ1-5. Germline values: CDR1 SGHVS, CDR2 FQNEAQ. This CDR3 contains 14 residues. The chain's CDR3 is CASSLGAYNQPQHF.